Described below is a single T cell receptor beta chain sequence and its context. This CDR3 spans 15 amino acids. From germline, CDR1 is LGHDT and CDR2 YNNKEL (reference sequence). V shed 2 bases and J shed 0 bases, with 7 bases lying between them. For TCR, cDNA came from 5'RACE template switching, which added a universal primer site and UMIs. TCRdb passed the 5' RACE reads through MiXCR, listing each CDR3 protein once. The sample shows hundreds of thousands of distinct CDR3 sequences, 20% to 25% of them seen only once. The sample is drawn from a study of T cells after yellow fever vaccination. The rearrangement uses TRBV3-1 and TRBJ2-2; unclear D gene. The clonotype comes from a man between 18 and 29 years old who received the YFV17D yellow fever vaccine. This material consisted of PBMCs, taken less than 25 days after the first yellow fever vaccination. CDR3: CASSQFLANTGELFF. CDR3 DNA sequence: TGTGCCAGCAGCCAATTCTTGGCGAACACCGGGGAGCTGTTTTTT.